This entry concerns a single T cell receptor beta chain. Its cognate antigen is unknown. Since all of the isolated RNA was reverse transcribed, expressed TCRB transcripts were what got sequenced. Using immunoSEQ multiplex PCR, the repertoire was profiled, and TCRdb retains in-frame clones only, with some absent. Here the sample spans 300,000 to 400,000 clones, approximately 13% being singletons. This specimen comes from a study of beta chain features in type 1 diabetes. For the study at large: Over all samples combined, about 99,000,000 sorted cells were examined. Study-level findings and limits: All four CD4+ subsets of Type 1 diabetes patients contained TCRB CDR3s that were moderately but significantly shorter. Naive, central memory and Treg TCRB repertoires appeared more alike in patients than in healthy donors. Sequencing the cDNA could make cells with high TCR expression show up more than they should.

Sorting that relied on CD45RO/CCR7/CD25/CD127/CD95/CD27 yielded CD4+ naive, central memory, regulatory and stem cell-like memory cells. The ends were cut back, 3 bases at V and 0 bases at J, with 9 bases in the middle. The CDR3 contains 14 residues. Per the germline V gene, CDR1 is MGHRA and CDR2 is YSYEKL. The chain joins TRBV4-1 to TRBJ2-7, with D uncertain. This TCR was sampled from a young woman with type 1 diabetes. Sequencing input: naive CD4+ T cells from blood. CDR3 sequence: CASSHKSSSYEQYF. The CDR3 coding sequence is TGCGCCAGCAGCCATAAAAGCTCCTCCTACGAGCAGTACTTC.